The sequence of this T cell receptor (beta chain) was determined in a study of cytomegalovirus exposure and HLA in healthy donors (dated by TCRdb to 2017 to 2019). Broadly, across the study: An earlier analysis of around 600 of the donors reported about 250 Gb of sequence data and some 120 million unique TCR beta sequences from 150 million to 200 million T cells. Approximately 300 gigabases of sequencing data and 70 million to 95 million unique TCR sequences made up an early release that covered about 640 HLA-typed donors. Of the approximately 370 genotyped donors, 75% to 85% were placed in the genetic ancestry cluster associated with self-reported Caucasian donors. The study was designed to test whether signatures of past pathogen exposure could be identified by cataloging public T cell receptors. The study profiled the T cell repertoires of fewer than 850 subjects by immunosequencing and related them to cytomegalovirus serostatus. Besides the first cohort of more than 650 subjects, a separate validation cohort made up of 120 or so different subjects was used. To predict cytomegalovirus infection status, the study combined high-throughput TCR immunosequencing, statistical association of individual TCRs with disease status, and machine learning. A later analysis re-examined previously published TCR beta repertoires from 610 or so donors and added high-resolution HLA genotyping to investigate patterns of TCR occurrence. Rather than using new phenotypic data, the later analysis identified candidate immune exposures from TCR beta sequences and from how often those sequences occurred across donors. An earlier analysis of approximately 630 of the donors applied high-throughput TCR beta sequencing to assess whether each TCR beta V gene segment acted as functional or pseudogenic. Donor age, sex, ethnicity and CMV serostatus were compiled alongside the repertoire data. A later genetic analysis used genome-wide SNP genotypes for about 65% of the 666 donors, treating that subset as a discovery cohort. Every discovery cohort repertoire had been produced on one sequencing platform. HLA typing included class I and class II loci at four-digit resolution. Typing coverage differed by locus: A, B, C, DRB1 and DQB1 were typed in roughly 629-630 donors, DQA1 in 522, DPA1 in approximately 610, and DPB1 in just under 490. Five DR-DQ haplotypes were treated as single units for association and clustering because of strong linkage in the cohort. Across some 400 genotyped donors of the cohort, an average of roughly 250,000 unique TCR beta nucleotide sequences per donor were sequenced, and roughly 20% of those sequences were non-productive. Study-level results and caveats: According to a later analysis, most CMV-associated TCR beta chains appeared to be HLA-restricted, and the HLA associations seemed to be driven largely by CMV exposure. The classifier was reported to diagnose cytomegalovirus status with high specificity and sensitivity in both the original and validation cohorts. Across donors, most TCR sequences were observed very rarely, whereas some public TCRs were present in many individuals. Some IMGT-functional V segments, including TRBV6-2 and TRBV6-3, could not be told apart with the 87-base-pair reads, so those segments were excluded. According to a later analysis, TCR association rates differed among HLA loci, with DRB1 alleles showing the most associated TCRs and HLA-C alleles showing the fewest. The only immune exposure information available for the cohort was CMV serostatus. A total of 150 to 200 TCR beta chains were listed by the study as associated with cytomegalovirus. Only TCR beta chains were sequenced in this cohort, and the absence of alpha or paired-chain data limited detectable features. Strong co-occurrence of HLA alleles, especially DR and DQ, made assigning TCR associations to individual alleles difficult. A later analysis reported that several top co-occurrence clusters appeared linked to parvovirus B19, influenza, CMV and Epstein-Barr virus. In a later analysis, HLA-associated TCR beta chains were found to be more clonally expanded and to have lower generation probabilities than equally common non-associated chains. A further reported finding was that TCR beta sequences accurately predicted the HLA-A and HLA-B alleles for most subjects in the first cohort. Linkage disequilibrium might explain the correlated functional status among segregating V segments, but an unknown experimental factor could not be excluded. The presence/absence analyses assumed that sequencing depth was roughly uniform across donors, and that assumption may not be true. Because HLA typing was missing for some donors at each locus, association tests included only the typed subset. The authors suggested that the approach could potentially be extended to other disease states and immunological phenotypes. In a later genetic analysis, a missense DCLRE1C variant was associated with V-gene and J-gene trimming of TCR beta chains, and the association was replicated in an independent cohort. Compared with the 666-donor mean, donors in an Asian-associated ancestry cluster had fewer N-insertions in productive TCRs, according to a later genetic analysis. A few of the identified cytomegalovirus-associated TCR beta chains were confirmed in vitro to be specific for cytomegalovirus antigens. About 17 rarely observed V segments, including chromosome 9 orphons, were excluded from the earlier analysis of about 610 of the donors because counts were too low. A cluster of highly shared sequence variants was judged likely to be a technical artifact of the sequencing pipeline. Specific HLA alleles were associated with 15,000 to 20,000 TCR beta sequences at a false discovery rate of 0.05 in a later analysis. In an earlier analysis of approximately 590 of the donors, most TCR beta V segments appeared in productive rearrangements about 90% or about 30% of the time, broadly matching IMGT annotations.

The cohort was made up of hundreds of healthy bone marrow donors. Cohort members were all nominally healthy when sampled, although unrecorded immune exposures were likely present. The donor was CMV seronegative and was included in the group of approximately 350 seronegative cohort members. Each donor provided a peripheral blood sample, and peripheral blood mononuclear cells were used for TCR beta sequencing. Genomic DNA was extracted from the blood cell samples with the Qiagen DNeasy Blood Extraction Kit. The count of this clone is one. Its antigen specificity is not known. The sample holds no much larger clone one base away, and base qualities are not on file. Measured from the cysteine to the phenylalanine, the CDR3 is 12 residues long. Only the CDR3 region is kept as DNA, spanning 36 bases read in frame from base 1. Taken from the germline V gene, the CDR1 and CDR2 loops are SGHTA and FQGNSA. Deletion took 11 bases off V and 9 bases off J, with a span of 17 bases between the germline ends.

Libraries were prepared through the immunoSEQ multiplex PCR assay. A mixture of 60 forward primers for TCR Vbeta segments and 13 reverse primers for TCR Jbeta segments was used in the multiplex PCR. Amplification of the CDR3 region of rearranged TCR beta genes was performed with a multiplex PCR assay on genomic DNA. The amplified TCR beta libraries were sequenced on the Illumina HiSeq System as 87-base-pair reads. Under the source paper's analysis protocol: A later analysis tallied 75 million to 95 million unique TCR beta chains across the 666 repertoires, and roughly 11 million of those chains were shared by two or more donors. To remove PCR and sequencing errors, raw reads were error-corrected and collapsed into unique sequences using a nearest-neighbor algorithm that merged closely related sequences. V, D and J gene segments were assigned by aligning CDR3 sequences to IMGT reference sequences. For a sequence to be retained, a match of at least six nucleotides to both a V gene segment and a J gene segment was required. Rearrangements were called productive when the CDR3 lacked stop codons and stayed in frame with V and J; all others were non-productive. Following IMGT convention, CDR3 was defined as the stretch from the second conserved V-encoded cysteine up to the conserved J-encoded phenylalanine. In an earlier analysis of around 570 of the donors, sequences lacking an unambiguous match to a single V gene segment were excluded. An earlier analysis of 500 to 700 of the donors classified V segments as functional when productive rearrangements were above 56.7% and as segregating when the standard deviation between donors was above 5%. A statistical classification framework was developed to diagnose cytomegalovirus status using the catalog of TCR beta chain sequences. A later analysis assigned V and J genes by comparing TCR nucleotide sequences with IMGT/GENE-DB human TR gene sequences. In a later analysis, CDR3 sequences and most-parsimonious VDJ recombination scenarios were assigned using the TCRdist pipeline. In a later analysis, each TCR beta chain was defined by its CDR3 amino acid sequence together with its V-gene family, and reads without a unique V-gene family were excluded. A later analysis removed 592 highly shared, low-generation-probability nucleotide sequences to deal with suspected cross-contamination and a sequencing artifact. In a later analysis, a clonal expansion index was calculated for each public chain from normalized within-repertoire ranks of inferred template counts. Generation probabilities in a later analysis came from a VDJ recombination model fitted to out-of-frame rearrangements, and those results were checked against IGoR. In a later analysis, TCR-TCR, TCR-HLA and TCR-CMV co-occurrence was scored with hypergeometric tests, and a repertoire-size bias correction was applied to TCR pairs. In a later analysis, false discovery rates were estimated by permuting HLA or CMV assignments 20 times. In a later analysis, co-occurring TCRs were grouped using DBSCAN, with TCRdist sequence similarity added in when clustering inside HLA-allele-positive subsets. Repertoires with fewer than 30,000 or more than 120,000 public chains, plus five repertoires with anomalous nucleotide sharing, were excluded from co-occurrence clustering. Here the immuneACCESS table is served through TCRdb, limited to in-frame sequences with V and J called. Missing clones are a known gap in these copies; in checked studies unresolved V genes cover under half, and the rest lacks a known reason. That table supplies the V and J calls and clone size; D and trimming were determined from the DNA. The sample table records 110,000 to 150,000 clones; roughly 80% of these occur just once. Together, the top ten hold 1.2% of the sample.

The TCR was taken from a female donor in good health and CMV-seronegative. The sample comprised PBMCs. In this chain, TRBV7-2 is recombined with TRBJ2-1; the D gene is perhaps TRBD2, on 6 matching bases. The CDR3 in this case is CASRRSGVEQFF. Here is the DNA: TGTGCCTCGCGTCGGTCGGGAGTTGAGCAGTTCTTC.